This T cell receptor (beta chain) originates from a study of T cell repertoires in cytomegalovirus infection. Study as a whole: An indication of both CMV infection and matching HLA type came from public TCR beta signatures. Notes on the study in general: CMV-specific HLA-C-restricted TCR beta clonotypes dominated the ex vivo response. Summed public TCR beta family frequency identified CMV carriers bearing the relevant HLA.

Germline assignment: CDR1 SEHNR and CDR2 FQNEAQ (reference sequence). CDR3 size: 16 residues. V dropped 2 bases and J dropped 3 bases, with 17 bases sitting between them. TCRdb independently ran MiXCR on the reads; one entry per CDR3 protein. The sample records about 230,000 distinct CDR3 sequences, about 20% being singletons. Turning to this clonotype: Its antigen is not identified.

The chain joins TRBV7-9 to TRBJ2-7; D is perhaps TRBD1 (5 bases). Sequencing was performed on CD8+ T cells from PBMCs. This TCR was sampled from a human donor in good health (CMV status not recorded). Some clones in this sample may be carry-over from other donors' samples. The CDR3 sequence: CASSLRVARVDYEQYF. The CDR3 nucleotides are TGTGCCAGCAGCTTAAGGGTAGCCAGGGTTGACTACGAGCAGTACTTC.